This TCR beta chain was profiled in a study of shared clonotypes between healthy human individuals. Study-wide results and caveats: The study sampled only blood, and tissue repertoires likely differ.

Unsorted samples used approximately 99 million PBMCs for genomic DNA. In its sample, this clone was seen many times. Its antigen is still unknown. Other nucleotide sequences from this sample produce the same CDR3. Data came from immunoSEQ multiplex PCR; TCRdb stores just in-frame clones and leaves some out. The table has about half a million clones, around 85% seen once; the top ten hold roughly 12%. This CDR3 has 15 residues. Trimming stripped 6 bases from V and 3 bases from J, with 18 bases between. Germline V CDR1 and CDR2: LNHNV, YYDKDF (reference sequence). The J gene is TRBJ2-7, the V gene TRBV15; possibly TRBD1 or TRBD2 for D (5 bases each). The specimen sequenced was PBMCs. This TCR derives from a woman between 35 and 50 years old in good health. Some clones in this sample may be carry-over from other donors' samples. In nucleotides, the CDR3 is TGTGCCACCAGTAAGAGATGGGGGTCGCGCTACGAGCAGTACTTC. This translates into CATSKRWGSRYEQYF.